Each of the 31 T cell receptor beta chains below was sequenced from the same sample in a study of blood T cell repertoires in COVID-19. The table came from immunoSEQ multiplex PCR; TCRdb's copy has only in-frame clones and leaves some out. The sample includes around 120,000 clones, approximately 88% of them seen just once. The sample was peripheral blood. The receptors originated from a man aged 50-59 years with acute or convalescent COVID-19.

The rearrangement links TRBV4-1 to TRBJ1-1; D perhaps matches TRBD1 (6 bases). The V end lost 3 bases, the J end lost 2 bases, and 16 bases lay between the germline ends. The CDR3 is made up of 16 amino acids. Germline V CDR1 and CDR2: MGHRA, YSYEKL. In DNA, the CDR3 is TGCGCCAGCAGCCACGCGAGGACAGCCTCCAACACTGAAGCTTTCTTT. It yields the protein CASSHARTASNTEAFF.

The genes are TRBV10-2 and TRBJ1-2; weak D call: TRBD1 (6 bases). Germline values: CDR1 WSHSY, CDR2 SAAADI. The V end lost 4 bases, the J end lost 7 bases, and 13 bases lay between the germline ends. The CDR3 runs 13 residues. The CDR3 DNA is TGCGCCAGCAGTGGTGACAGGATTTTTGGCTACACCTTC. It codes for CASSGDRIFGYTF.

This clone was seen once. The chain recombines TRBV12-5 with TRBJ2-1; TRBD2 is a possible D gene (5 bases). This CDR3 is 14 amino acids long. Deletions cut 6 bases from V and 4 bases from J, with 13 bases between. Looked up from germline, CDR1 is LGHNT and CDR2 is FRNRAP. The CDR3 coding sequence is TGTGCTAGTGGGGAACGGGCGGGTTACAATGAGCAGTTCTTC. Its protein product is CASGERAGYNEQFF.

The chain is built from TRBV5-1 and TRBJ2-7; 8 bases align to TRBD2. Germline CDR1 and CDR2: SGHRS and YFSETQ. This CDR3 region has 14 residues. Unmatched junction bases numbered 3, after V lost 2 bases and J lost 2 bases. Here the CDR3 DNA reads TGCGCCAGCAGCTTTAGCGGGGTAACCTACGAGCAGTACTTC. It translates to CASSFSGVTYEQYF.

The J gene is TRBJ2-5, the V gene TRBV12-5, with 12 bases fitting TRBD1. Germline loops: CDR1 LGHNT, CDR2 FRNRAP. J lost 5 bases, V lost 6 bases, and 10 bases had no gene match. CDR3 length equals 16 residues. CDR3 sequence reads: CASGAQGTGGGETQYF. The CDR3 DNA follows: TGTGCTAGTGGGGCCCAAGGGACAGGGGGCGGTGAGACCCAGTACTTC.

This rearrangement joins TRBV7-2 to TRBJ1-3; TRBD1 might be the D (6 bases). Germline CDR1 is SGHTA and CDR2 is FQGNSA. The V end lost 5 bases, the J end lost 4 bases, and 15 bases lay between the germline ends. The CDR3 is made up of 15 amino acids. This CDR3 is CASSPSRGSGNTIYF. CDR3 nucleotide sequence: TGTGCCAGCAGCCCATCCAGGGGTTCAGGAAACACCATATATTTT.

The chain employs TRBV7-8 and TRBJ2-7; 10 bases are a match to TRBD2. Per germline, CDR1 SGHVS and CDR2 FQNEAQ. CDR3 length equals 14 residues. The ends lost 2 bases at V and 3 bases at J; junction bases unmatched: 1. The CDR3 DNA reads TGTGCCAGCAGCTTAAGCGGGAGGGTCTACGAGCAGTACTTC. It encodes CASSLSGRVYEQYF.

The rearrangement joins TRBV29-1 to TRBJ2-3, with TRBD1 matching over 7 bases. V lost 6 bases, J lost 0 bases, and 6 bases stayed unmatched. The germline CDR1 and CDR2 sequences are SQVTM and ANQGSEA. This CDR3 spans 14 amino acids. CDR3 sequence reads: CSVGKTGSTDTQYF. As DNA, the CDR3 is TGCAGCGTCGGAAAGACAGGGAGCACAGATACGCAGTATTTT.

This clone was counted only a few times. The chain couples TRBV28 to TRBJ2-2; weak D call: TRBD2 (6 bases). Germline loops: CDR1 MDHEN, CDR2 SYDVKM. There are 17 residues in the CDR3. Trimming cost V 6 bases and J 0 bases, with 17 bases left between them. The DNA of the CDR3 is TGTGCCAGCAGGCCCTGGTCGGGAGCTCCGAACACCGGGGAGCTGTTTTTT. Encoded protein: CASRPWSGAPNTGELFF.

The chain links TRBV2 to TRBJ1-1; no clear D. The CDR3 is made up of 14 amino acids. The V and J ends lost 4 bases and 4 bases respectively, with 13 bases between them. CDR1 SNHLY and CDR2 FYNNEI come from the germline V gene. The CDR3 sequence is CASSGRGSGTEAFF. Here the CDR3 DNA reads TGTGCCAGCAGTGGACGGGGATCGGGCACTGAAGCTTTCTTT.

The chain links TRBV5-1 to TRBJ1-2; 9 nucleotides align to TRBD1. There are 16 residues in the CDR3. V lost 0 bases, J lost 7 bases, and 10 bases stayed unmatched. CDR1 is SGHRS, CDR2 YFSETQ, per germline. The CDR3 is CASSLGLGQGTGGYTF. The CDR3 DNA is TGCGCCAGCAGCTTGGGCTTAGGACAGGGGACAGGTGGCTACACCTTC.

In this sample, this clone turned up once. The CDR3 region is CASSQQQGSYEQYF. The CDR3 DNA sequence: TGTGCCAGCAGCCAACAACAGGGATCCTACGAGCAGTACTTC. The chain uses TRBV14 and TRBJ2-7, with D possibly being TRBD1 (6 bases). Germline lookup yields CDR1 SGHDN and CDR2 FVKESK. CDR3 length: 14 residues. V dropped 2 bases and J dropped 1 base, with 9 bases sitting between them.

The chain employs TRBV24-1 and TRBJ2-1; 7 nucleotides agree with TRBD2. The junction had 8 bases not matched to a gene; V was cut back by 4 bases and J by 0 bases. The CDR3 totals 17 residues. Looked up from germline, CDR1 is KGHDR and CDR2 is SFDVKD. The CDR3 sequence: CATSELSGRSSYNEQFF. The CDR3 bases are TGTGCCACCAGTGAGCTATCCGGGAGGAGCTCCTACAATGAGCAGTTCTTC.

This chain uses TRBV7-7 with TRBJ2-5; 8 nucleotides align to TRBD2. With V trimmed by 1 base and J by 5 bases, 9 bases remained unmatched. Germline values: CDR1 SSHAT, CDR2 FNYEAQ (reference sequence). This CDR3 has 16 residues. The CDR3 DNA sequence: TGTGCCAGCAGCTTAGGTGGCGGGAGGACAATGGAGACCCAGTACTTC. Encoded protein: CASSLGGGRTMETQYF.

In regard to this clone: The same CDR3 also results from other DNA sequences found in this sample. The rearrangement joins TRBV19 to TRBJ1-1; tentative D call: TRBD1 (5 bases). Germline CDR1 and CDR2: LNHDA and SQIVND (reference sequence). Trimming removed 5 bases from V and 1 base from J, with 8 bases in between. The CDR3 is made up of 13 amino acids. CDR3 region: CASSPGQNTEAFF. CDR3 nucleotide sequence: TGTGCCAGTAGTCCCGGACAGAACACTGAAGCTTTCTTT.

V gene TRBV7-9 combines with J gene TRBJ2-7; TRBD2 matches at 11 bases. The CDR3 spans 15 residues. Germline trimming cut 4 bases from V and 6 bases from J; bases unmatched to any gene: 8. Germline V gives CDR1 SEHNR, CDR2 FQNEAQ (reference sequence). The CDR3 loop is CASSSGTSGHSEQYF. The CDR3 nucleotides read TGTGCCAGCAGCTCCGGGACTAGCGGCCATAGCGAGCAGTACTTC.

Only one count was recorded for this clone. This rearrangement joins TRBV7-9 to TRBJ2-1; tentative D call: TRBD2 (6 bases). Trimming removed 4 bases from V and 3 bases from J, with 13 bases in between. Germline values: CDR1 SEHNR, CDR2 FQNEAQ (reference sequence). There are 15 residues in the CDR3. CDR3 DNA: TGTGCCAGCAGCTCCCCCGGAGGGCTCTACAATGAGCAGTTCTTC. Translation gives CASSSPGGLYNEQFF. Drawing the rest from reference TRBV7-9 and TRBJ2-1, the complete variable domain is DTGVSQNPRHKITKRGQNVTFRCDPISEHNRLYWYRQTLGQGPEFLTYFQNEAQLEKSRLLSDRFSAERPKGSFSTLEIQRTEQGDSAMYLCASSSPGGLYNEQFFGPGTRLTVL.

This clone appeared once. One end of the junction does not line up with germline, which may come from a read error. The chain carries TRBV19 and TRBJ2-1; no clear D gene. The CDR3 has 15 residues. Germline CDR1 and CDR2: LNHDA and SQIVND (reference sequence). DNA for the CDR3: TGTGCCAGTAGTAGTACTCCCTCGAACTCCAATAAGCAGTTCTTC. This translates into CASSSTPSNSNKQFF.

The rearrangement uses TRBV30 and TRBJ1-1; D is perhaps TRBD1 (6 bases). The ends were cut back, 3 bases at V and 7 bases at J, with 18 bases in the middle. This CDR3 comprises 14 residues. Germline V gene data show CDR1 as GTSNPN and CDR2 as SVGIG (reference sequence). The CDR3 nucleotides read TGTGCCTGGAGCGTCGAGGGGGGGTCTCTTGAAGCTTTCTTT. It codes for CAWSVEGGSLEAFF.

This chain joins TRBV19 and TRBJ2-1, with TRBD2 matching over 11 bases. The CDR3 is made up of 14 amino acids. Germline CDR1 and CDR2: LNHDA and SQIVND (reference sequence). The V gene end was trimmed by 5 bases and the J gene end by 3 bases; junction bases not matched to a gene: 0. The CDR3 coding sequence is TGTGCCAGTAGTGGGACTAGCGGCTACAATGAGCAGTTCTTC. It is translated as CASSGTSGYNEQFF.

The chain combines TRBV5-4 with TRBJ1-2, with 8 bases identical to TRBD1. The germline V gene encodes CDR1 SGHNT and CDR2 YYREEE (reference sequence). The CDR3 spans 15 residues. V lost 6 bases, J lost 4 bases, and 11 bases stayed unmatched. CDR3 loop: CASTPQTGVTYGYTF. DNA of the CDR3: TGTGCCAGCACCCCCCAGACAGGGGTGACCTATGGCTACACCTTC.

The CDR3 DNA reads TGTGCCAGCAGATACCTGGGACTAGCGGGCTTCAATGAGCAGTTCTTC. Translated, it gives CASRYLGLAGFNEQFF. V usage is TRBV6-5 and J usage is TRBJ2-1, with TRBD2 matching over 12 bases. The CDR3 sequence is 16 residues long. Germline V gene sequence: CDR1 MNHEY, CDR2 SVGAGI. The junction had 9 bases not matched to a gene; V was cut back by 6 bases and J by 6 bases.

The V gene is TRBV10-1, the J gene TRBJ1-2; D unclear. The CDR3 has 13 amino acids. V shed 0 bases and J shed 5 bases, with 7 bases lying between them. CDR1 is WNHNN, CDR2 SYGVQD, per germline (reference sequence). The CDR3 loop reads CASSESNGYGYTF. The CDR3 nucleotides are TGCGCCAGCAGTGAGTCGAACGGTTATGGCTACACCTTC.

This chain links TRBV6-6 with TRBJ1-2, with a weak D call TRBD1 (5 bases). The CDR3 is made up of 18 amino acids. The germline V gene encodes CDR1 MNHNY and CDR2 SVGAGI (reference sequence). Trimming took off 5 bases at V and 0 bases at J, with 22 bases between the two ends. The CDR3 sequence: CASSPFVGGTDSNYGYTF. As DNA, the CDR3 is TGTGCCAGCAGTCCTTTTGTGGGAGGGACCGACTCTAACTATGGCTACACCTTC.

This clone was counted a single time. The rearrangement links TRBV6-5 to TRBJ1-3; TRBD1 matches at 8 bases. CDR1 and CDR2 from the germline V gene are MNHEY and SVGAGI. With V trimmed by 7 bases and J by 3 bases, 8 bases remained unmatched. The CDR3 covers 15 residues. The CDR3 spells CASTPPGTGGNTIYF. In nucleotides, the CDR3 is TGTGCCAGCACTCCCCCGGGGACAGGTGGAAACACCATATATTTT.

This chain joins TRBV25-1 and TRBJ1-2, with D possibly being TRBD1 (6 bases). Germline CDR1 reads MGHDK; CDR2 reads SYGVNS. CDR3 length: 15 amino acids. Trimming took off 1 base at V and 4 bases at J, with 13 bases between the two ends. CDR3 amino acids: CASSEFGGAPYGYTF. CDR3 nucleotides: TGTGCCAGCAGTGAATTTGGGGGCGCTCCCTATGGCTACACCTTC.

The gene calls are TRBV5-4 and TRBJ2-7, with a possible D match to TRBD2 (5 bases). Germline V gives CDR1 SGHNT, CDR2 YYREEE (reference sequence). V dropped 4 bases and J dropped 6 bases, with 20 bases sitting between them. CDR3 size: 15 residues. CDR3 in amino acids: CASSPGGLQGSEQYF. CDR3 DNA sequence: TGTGCCAGCAGCCCCGGCGGGCTTCAAGGCAGCGAGCAGTACTTC. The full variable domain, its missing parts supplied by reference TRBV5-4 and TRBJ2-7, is ETGVTQSPTHLIKTRGQQVTLRCSSQSGHNTVSWYQQALGQGPQFIFQYYREEENGRGNFPPRFSGLQFPNYSSELNVNALELDDSALYLCASSPGGLQGSEQYFGPGTRLTVT.

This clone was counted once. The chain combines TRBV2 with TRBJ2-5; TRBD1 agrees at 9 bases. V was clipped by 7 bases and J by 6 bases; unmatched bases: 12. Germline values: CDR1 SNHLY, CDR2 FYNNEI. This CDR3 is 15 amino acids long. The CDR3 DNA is TGTGCCAGCATAGAGTCGGGACAGGGTCTTCAGACCCAGTACTTC. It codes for CASIESGQGLQTQYF. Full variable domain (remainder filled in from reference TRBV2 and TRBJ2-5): EPEVTQTPSHQVTQMGQEVILRCVPISNHLYFYWYRQILGQKVEFLVSFYNNEISEKSEIFDDQFSVERPDGSNFTLKIRSTKLEDSAMYFCASIESGQGLQTQYFGPGTRLLVL.

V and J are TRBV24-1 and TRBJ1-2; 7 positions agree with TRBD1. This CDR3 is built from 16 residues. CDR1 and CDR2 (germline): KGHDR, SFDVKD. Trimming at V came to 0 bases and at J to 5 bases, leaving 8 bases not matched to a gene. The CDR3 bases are TGTGCCACCAGTGATTTGGGCCCGGGACAGTATTATGGCTACACCTTC. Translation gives CATSDLGPGQYYGYTF.

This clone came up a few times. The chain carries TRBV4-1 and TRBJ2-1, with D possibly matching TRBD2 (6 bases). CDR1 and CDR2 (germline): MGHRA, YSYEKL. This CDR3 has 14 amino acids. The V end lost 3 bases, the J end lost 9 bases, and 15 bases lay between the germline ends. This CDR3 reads CASSQQTSLFEQFF. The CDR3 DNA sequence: TGCGCCAGCAGCCAGCAGACTAGTTTGTTTGAGCAGTTCTTC.

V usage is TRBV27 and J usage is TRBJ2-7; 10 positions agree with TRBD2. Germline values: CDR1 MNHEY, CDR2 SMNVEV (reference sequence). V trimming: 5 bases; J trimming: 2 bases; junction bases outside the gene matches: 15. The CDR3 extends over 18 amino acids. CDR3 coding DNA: TGTGCCAGCAGTACCCGTCAGCCGGGACTAGCGACCCCCTACGAGCAGTACTTC. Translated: CASSTRQPGLATPYEQYF.